One T cell receptor beta chain is described in this entry. The V gene end was trimmed by 6 bases and the J gene end by 5 bases; junction bases not matched to a gene: 11. Looked up from germline, CDR1 is SNHLY and CDR2 is FYNNEI. The CDR3 has 16 residues. This sample is part of a study of blood T cell repertoires in COVID-19. This table comes from immunoSEQ multiplex PCR, and its TCRdb copy is limited to in-frame clones, with some not included. The sample yields roughly 97,000 clones, roughly 90% seen once. The chain links TRBV2 to TRBJ2-1; TRBD2 matches at 9 bases. This sequence was found in a human donor in a cohort sampled during active COVID-19. The sequenced sample was peripheral blood. CDR3 sequence (DNA): TGTGCCAGCAGAATACATCGGACTAGCGTAGACAATGAGCAGTTCTTC. Amino acid sequence: CASRIHRTSVDNEQFF.